Sequencing of this TCR beta chain was carried out in a study of siplizumab effects on memory and regulatory T cells. Judged by abundance, this clone is medium-sized. The antigen is not known. Coculturing was carried out on the mixed lymphocyte reaction cells. It lasted 5 to 7 days and was done at 37°C. The CDR3 contains 13 residues. The V gene's germline CDR1 is SGHNT and CDR2 YYREEE (reference sequence). V lost 2 bases and J 2 bases, leaving 8 bases between the germline ends. TCRdb keeps only in-frame clones here, not all; method: immunoSEQ multiplex PCR. The data show 6,500 to 7,500 clones, about a third seen once.

The rearrangement links TRBV5-4 to TRBJ2-7; D is possibly TRBD1 (6 bases). This TCR derives from a human donor in good health; the cells came from an allogeneic mixed lymphocyte reaction. Sequencing was done on a sample of CFSE-low (dividing) CD8+ T cells sorted from an allogeneic mixed lymphocyte reaction. The CDR3 bases are TGTGCCAGCAGCTTCGGACAGACCTACGAGCAGTACTTC. Translated: CASSFGQTYEQYF.